This entry describes one T cell receptor (beta chain). The germline V gene has CDR1 SEHNR and CDR2 FQNEAQ (reference sequence). The CDR3 sequence is 13 residues long. Trimming took off 0 bases at V and 8 bases at J, with 10 bases between the two ends. These data belong to a study of blood T cell repertoires in COVID-19. Produced via immunoSEQ multiplex PCR; TCRdb's table is partial and in-frame only. The data contain 250,000 to 350,000 clones, 80% to 90% of them seen just once; the ten biggest clones take up 3.5% to 4.5%. The gene calls are TRBV7-9 and TRBJ1-2; D unresolved. The sequence came from a woman younger than 45 who had recovered from COVID-19. The sample was PBMCs or T cells enriched from blood (not recorded which). The CDR3 nucleotides read TGTGCCAGCAGCTTAGCCGGGGAGGAAGGCTACACCTTC. This sequence encodes CASSLAGEEGYTF.